This T cell receptor beta chain comes out of a study of T cells after yellow fever vaccination. Worth noting for this clonotype: Its specificity is not known.

CDR1 is SGHVS, CDR2 FQNEAQ, per germline. The CDR3 is 16 amino acids. V lost 1 base to trimming and J lost 0 bases, with 12 bases between them. Each CDR3 protein is one row after TCRdb ran MiXCR on the 5' RACE reads. The data contain about 130,000 distinct CDR3 sequences, roughly 8.2% of them singletons. Study-wide results and caveats: In FACS-sorted repertoires, abundant clonotypes from the bulk population could appear as contaminants. Post-booster samples contained most primary-vaccination clones (more than 95% CD4, less than 90% CD8).

The receptor was isolated from a man aged 18 to 30 who received the YFV17D yellow fever vaccine. J is TRBJ1-1 and V is TRBV7-8; D is possibly TRBD1 (5 bases). The sequenced sample was CD8+ T cells sorted from PBMCs, obtained on the day of the yellow fever booster vaccination. CDR3 nucleotides: TGTGCCAGCAGCTTAGAAGGGGTCCAGATGAACACTGAAGCTTTCTTT. Its translation: CASSLEGVQMNTEAFF.